What follows describes a single T cell receptor beta chain. The CDR3 length is 15 residues. Germline trimming cut 1 base from V and 0 bases from J; bases unmatched to any gene: 0. CDR1 is SGHNT, CDR2 YYREEE, per germline (reference sequence). The PCR used 60 Vbeta and 13 Jbeta primers. Profiling relied on immunoSEQ multiplex PCR, and the TCRdb table lists in-frame clones only, not all of them. The table has about 140,000 clones, 65% to 85% seen once. This sample is drawn from a study of cytomegalovirus exposure and HLA in healthy donors. At the level of the study: Earlier results showed roughly 120 million unique TCR beta sequences derived from about 179 million T cells.

The chain carries TRBV5-4 and TRBJ1-4; 7 bases line up with TRBD1. The origin of this receptor is a man younger than 30 in good health and CMV-seronegative. Source material: PBMCs. The CDR3 nucleotides read TGTGCCAGCAGCTTGCAGGGGGCAACTAATGAAAAACTGTTTTTT. Its translation is CASSLQGATNEKLFF.